This entry features one TCR beta chain sequence. The data stem from a study of CD4+ T cells in melanoma. V dropped 6 bases and J dropped 5 bases, with 25 bases sitting between them. CDR3 length equals 17 residues. Germline assignment: CDR1 SNHLY and CDR2 FYNNEI. This table comes from immunoSEQ multiplex PCR, and its TCRdb copy is limited to in-frame clones, with some not included. The sample has roughly 13,000 clones, about three quarters seen once. The sample comprised cells from a culture (not recorded whether cultured in vitro). This receptor was identified in a human donor with melanoma. V usage is TRBV2 and J usage is TRBJ2-5; TRBD1 might be the D (6 bases). CDR3 sequence (DNA): TGTGCCAGCAGCCCAATTCCAATCGGACAGTCGGGGGAGACCCAGTACTTC. Encoded protein: CASSPIPIGQSGETQYF.